This TCR beta chain was found in a study of shared T cell receptors in the human thymus. Using immunoSEQ multiplex PCR, the repertoire was profiled, and TCRdb retains in-frame clones only, with some absent. The sample contains about 710,000 clones, approximately 89% of which appear only once. V lost 6 bases and J lost 4; bases outside the gene matches: 7. This CDR3 contains 14 residues. Germline V gene data show CDR1 as SNHLY and CDR2 as FYNNEI. This sample was also put to use in a study of human thymus T cells. That paper states: It was from resections taken during corrective heart surgery that the thymus tissue came. Thymic as well as blood repertoires seemed to favor certain V and J genes unevenly.

This TCR came from a boy less than two years old with a congenital heart defect. V is TRBV2 and J is TRBJ1-2, with TRBD1 identical over 8 bases. Sequences were obtained from thymocytes. CDR3 nucleotides: TGTGCCAGCAGCGATAATGGACAGGGCTATGGCTACACCTTC. It yields the protein CASSDNGQGYGYTF.